This record concerns one T cell receptor (beta chain) sequence. This clone has a single count. It has no known antigen specificity. Per-base qualities were not stored, and no clone one base away is much larger. These data belong to a study of cytomegalovirus exposure and HLA in healthy donors (TCRdb year 2017). A note on the overall study: An earlier analysis of around 600 of the donors reported roughly 270 Gb of sequence data and 117 million unique TCR beta sequences from 150 million to 200 million T cells. Donor age, sex, ethnicity and CMV serostatus were collected together with the repertoire data. The genetic ancestry cluster associated with self-reported Caucasian donors included 81% of the 398 genotyped donors. Five DR-DQ haplotypes were treated as single units for association and clustering because of strong linkage in the cohort. Besides the first cohort of 666 subjects, a separate validation cohort made up of 90 to 150 different subjects was used. The number of typed donors differed by locus: about 620-640 for A, B, C, DRB1 and DQB1; approximately 540 for DQA1; approximately 600 for DPA1; and about 450 for DPB1. The study profiled the T cell repertoires of 500 to 800 subjects by immunosequencing and related them to cytomegalovirus serostatus. An earlier analysis of 587 of the donors used high-throughput TCR beta sequencing to judge whether each TCR beta V gene segment behaved as functional or pseudogenic. The study aimed to test whether signatures of past pathogen exposure could be identified by cataloging public T cell receptors. On average, approximately 250,000 unique TCR beta nucleotide sequences were sequenced per donor among fewer than 500 genotyped donors of the cohort, with roughly 18% of those sequences being non-productive. The study combined high-throughput TCR immunosequencing, statistical association of individual TCRs with disease status, and machine learning to predict cytomegalovirus infection status. In the later analysis, no new phenotypic data were used to find candidate immune exposures; instead, reliance was placed on TCR beta sequences and their occurrence across donors. Class I and class II HLA loci were covered by the typing at four-digit resolution. Roughly 300 gigabases of sequencing data and around 80 million unique TCR sequences made up an early release that covered several hundred HLA-typed donors. A later genetic analysis took genome-wide SNP genotypes for 398 of the 666 donors and used that subset as a discovery cohort. Every discovery cohort repertoire had been produced on one sequencing platform. A later analysis re-examined previously published TCR beta repertoires from 610 or so donors and added high-resolution HLA genotyping to investigate patterns of TCR occurrence. Findings and caveats that apply to the study as a whole: Most TCR sequences were observed very rarely across donors, whereas some public TCRs were present in many individuals. V-gene and J-gene trimming of TCR beta chains was associated with a missense DCLRE1C variant in a later genetic analysis, and the association was replicated in an independent cohort. A few of the identified cytomegalovirus-associated TCR beta chains were confirmed in vitro to be specific for cytomegalovirus antigens. Compared with equally common non-associated chains, HLA-associated TCR beta chains in a later analysis were more clonally expanded and had lower generation probabilities. Most CMV-associated TCR beta chains appeared to be HLA-restricted in a later analysis, and the HLA associations seemed to be driven largely by CMV exposure. The study listed 150 to 200 TCR beta chains as associated with cytomegalovirus. Broadly in line with IMGT annotations, most TCR beta V segments showed up in productive rearrangements about 87% or about 30% of the time in an earlier analysis of about 500 of the donors. HLA typing was unavailable for some donors at each locus, so association tests used only the typed subset. A group of highly shared sequence variants was considered likely to be a technical artifact of the sequencing pipeline. A further reported finding was that TCR beta sequences accurately predicted the HLA-A and HLA-B alleles for most subjects in the first cohort. The earlier analysis of 587 of the donors excluded 15 to 20 rarely observed V segments, including chromosome 9 orphons, because counts were too low. Linkage disequilibrium might explain the correlated functional status among segregating V segments, but an unknown experimental factor could not be ruled out. Roughly uniform sequencing depth across donors was assumed in presence/absence analyses, although this assumption may not hold. At a false discovery rate of 0.05, a later analysis linked fewer than 20,000 TCR beta sequences to specific HLA alleles. For the cohort, immune exposure information was limited to CMV serostatus. Assigning TCR associations to individual alleles was difficult when HLA alleles, especially DR and DQ, strongly co-occurred. This cohort had only TCR beta chains sequenced, and the lack of alpha or paired-chain data limited which features could be detected. Several of the top co-occurrence clusters appeared to be linked to parvovirus B19, influenza, CMV and Epstein-Barr virus, according to a later analysis. The authors suggested that the approach could potentially be generalized to other disease states and immunological phenotypes. Because the 87-base-pair reads could not distinguish some IMGT-functional V segments, including TRBV6-2 and TRBV6-3, those segments were excluded. In a later analysis, TCR association rates were found to vary across HLA loci, with the most associated TCRs seen for DRB1 alleles and the fewest for HLA-C alleles. A later genetic analysis reported fewer N-insertions in productive TCRs among donors in an Asian-associated ancestry cluster than the approximately 670-donor mean. The classifier was reported to diagnose cytomegalovirus status with high specificity and sensitivity in both the original cohort and the validation cohort.

In the germline V gene (reference sequence), CDR1 corresponds to SEHNR and CDR2 to FQNEAQ. The CDR3, cysteine through phenylalanine, is 13 amino acids long. Only the CDR3 region is kept as DNA, spanning 39 bases read in frame from base 1. Trimming takes 5 bases from V and 5 bases from J, and the germline ends sit 12 bases apart. Receptor amplification or capture employed the immunoSEQ multiplex PCR assay. The multiplex PCR relied on a mix of 60 forward primers for TCR Vbeta segments and 13 reverse primers for TCR Jbeta segments. The CDR3 region of rearranged TCR beta genes was amplified from genomic DNA by a multiplex PCR assay. The amplified TCR beta libraries were sequenced on the Illumina HiSeq System as 87-base-pair reads. As for the authors' bioinformatics: A later analysis counted about 80 million unique TCR beta chains across the 500 to 850 repertoires, and approximately 11 million of these chains were shared by at least two donors. A nearest-neighbor algorithm error-corrected the raw reads and collapsed the reads into unique sequences, merging closely related sequences to remove PCR and sequencing errors. V, D and J gene segments were assigned by aligning CDR3 sequences to IMGT reference sequences. For a sequence to be retained, at least a six-nucleotide match to both a V gene segment and a J gene segment was required. A rearrangement was called productive if the CDR3 had no stop codons and remained in frame with V and J, and every other rearrangement was called non-productive. Following IMGT convention, CDR3 was defined as the stretch from the second conserved V-encoded cysteine to the conserved J-encoded phenylalanine. Sequences without an unambiguous match to a single V gene segment were excluded from the earlier analysis of a few hundred of the donors. In an earlier analysis of 587 of the donors, V segments were called functional above 56.7% productive rearrangements and were called segregating when the between-donor standard deviation exceeded 5%. To diagnose cytomegalovirus status from the catalog of TCR beta chain sequences, a statistical classification framework was built. A later analysis assigned V and J genes by comparing TCR nucleotide sequences with IMGT/GENE-DB human TR gene sequences. In a later analysis, CDR3 sequences and most-parsimonious VDJ recombination scenarios were assigned using the TCRdist pipeline. A later analysis defined each TCR beta chain by its CDR3 amino acid sequence plus V-gene family, and excluded reads lacking a unique V-gene family. As a way to deal with suspected cross-contamination and a sequencing artifact, a later analysis dropped hundreds of nucleotide sequences that were highly shared and had low generation probability. For each public chain, a later analysis derived a clonal expansion index from normalized ranks of inferred template counts within each repertoire. A later analysis computed generation probabilities with a VDJ recombination model fitted to out-of-frame rearrangements, and checked the results against IGoR. In a later analysis, hypergeometric tests were used to score TCR-TCR, TCR-HLA and TCR-CMV co-occurrence, with a repertoire-size bias correction applied to TCR pairs. False discovery rates were estimated in a later analysis by permuting HLA or CMV assignments 20 times. In a later analysis, co-occurring TCRs were grouped using DBSCAN, with TCRdist sequence similarity added in when clustering inside HLA-allele-positive subsets. Repertoires with fewer than 30,000 or more than 120,000 public chains were left out of co-occurrence clustering, as were a handful of repertoires with anomalous nucleotide sharing. TCRdb's version of the immuneACCESS table is confined to in-frame rearrangements and falls short of the full clone set. An unresolved V gene accounts for under half of the shortfall where checked; the remainder is of unknown origin. V, J and clone size reflect that table, while D and trimming were determined from the DNA. Across this sample there are 150,000 to 200,000 clones, with around 80% seen only once. The ten largest clones represent 2.1% of the sample.

The cohort consisted of approximately 670 healthy bone marrow donors. At the time of sampling, every cohort member was nominally healthy, though immune exposures that went unrecorded were likely present. The donor tested CMV seropositive, placing the donor among the approximately 290 seropositive members of the cohort. Every donor gave a peripheral blood sample, and the peripheral blood mononuclear cells from that sample were used for TCR beta sequencing. The Qiagen DNeasy Blood Extraction Kit was used to extract genomic DNA from the blood cell samples. The origin of this receptor is a woman between 18 and 29 years old in good health and CMV-seropositive. The chain links TRBV7-9 with TRBJ1-2; the best D guess is TRBD1, with 5 bases matching. Sequencing input: PBMCs. The sequence in DNA is TGTGCCAGCAGCGCAGAGAGACAGTATGGCTACACCTTC. This sequence encodes CASSAERQYGYTF.